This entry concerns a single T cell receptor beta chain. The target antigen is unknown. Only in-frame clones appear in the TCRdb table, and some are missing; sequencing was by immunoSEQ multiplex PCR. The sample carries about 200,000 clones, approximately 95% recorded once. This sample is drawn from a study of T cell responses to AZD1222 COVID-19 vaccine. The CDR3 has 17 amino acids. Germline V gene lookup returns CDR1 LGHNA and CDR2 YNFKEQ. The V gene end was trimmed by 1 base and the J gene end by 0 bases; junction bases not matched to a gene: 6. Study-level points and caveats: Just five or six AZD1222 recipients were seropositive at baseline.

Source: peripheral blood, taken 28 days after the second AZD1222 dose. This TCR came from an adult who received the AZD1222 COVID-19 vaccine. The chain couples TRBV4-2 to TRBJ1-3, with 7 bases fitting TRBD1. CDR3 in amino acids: CASSQGPRQGSGNTIYF. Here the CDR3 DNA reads TGTGCCAGCAGCCAAGGCCCCCGACAGGGCTCTGGAAACACCATATATTTT.